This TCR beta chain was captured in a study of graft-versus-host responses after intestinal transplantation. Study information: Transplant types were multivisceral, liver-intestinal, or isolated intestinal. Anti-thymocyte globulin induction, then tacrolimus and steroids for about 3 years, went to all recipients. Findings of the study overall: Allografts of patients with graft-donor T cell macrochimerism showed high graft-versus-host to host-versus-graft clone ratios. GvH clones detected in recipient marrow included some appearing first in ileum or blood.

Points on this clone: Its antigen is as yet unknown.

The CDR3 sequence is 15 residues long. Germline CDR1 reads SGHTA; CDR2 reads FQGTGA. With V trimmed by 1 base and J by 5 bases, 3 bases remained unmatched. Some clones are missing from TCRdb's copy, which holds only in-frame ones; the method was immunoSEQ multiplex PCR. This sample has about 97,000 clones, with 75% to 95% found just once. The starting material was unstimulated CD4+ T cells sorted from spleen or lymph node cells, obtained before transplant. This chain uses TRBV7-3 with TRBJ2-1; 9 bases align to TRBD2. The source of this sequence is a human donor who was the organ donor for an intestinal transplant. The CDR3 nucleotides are TGTGCCAGCAGCTTAAGCGGGGGGGACCACAATGAGCAGTTCTTC. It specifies CASSLSGGDHNEQFF. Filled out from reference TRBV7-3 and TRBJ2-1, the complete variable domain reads GAGVSQTPSNKVTEKGKYVELRCDPISGHTALYWYRQSLGQGPEFLIYFQGTGAADDSGLPNDRFFAVRPEGSVSTLKIQRTERGDSAVYLCASSLSGGDHNEQFFGPGTRLTVL.